The T cell receptor beta chain described here comes from a study of T cell responses to AZD1222 COVID-19 vaccine. General study points: Distributed over spike, vaccine-associated CD4 TCRs predominated at 160-218 and 743-854. After two AZD1222 doses, spike-specific TCR breadth and depth rose versus day 0. Targets within unmutated variant regions were reportedly found for nearly half of spike-specific TCRs.

Comment on this clone: Its target is unknown.

The CDR3 sequence is 14 residues long. The J segment lost 7 bases and the V segment lost 1 base, leaving 4 bases of the junction unmatched. Per germline, CDR1 SGHAT and CDR2 FQDESV (reference sequence). Clones were read by immunoSEQ multiplex PCR, and TCRdb kept only the in-frame ones, dropping some. The sample lists some 47,000 clones; 75% to 85% were seen once. The receptor was isolated from an adult in good health. The chain combines TRBV11-1 with TRBJ2-1; the match to TRBD2 covers 7 bases. Sequences were derived from peripheral blood, sampled on day 0 of AZD1222 vaccination. DNA of the CDR3: TGTGCCAGCAGCTTAGGGCAGGGAGGGAATGAGCAGTTCTTC. Protein product: CASSLGQGGNEQFF.